This entry features one T cell receptor (beta chain) sequence. The antigen is not known. This specimen belongs to a study of shared clonotypes between healthy human individuals. General study findings and limits: What limited the represented genetic and exposure-history diversity was the small number of donors. Lower generation probabilities were found for non-shared clonotypes than for those shared by all four donors.

V was cut by 6 bases and J by 3 bases, with 6 bases left in between. Looked up from germline, CDR1 is DFQATT and CDR2 is SNEGSKA (reference sequence). The CDR3 has 10 amino acids. Deep was the level at which the assay was run. DNA at approximately 200 ng, 25,000 to 35,000 T cell genomes, went into sorted-subset replicate PCRs. Assay used: immunoSEQ multiplex PCR; TCRdb lists only in-frame clones, some missing. The data show some 2.4 million clones, over 85% seen once. This chain joins TRBV20-1 and TRBJ2-7, with D hard to call. This TCR came from a man aged 18 to 30 in good health. Some clones in this sample may be carry-over from other donors' samples. Sequencing was done on a sample of naive CD4+ T cells from PBMCs. Subset indicated: CD45RA+ positively selected. In nucleotides, the CDR3 is TGCAGTGCGCCATACTACGAGCAGTACTTC. Its translation is CSAPYYEQYF.